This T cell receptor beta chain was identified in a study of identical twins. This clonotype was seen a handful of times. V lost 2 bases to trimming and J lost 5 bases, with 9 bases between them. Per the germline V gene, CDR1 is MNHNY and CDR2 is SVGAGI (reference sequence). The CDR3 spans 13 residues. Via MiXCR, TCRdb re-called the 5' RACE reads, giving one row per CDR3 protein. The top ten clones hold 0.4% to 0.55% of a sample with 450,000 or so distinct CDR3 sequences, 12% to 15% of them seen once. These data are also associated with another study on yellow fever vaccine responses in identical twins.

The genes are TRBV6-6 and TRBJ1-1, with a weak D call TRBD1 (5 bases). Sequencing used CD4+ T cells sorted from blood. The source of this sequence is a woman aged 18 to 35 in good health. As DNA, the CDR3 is TGTGCCAGCAGTTACGCCAGGGAGACTGAAGCTTTCTTT. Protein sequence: CASSYARETEAFF.